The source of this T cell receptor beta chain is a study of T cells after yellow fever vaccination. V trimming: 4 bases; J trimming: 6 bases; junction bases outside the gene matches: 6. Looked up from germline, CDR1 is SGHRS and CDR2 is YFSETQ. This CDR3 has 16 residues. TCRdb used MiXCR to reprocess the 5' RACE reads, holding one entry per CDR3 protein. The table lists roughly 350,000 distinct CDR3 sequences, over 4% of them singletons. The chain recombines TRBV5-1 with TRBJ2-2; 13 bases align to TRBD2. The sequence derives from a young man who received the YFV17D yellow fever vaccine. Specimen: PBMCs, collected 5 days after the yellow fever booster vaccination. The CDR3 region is CASSGGTSGAPGELFF. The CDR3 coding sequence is TGCGCCAGCAGCGGCGGGACTAGCGGGGCCCCCGGGGAGCTGTTTTTT.